This T cell receptor beta chain was recorded in a study of T cells in Graves' hyperthyroidism and ophthalmopathy. Broader study findings: The model forecast ophthalmopathy, anticipating it by a median about six months before onset. Most thyroid clonotypes with frequency above 0.001 were detected in blood.

Patients aged 18 to 65 had newly diagnosed hyperthyroidism of under 2 months' duration. Orbital computed tomography and thyroid ultrasound, together with serum TRAb and thyroxine and clinical symptoms, were used for diagnoses. Amplified TCR beta CDR3 regions derived from RNA transcripts. TCR CDR3 underwent first-round RT-PCR with the HTBI primer set. From the multiplex PCR reads, TCRdb called clonotypes with MiXCR, one entry per CDR3 protein. This table holds about 350,000 distinct CDR3 sequences, about 14% found once. This clonotype was recorded at least ten times. Its specificity is not known. Source material: blood. The TCR sequence derives from a woman aged 25 to 39 with Graves' hyperthyroidism.

This CDR3 reads CASRNSLAAKNIQYF. For the CDR3, the DNA is TGTGCCAGCAGGAACTCACTAGCGGCTAAAAACATTCAGTACTTC. The chain has TRBV28 and TRBJ2-4, with TRBD2 matching 8 bases. The CDR3 contains 15 residues. In germline, CDR1 is MDHEN, CDR2 SYDVKM. J lost 4 bases, V lost 6 bases, and 8 bases had no gene match.